The 18 T cell receptor beta chains below were found in one sample sequenced in a study of T-cell reconstitution after alpha-beta-depleted transplantation in children. Unique molecular identifiers tagged the TCRbeta library. One entry per CDR3 protein results from TCRdb running MiXCR on the PCR reads. This sample has about 400,000 distinct CDR3 sequences, with 15% to 20% found just once. Source: PBMCs, mostly from graft donor cells, taken 360 days after TCRalphabeta/CD19-depleted stem cell transplant. These receptors were collected from a boy under three years old who had a stem cell transplant for Wiskott-Aldrich syndrome, so the T cells may come from the graft donor.

The chain links TRBV10-3 to TRBJ2-3; D gene ambiguous. Germline CDR1 is ENHRY and CDR2 is SYGVKD. The V end was cut by 2 bases, the J end by 1 base, with 13 bases between. CDR3 length equals 16 residues. The CDR3 DNA sequence: TGTGCCATCAGTGAGGACGCAGATGGTGGCACAGATACGCAGTATTTT. It yields the protein CAISEDADGGTDTQYF.

The rearrangement links TRBV6-5 to TRBJ2-1, with 11 bases identical to TRBD1. V trimming: 4 bases; J trimming: 9 bases; junction bases outside the gene matches: 11. Germline values: CDR1 MNHEY, CDR2 SVGAGI. The CDR3 has 16 amino acids. The CDR3 protein is CASSLGTGGGWGEQFF. In DNA, the CDR3 is TGTGCCAGCAGTTTGGGGACAGGGGGTGGTTGGGGTGAGCAGTTCTTC.

The chain recombines TRBV20-1 with TRBJ1-1; TRBD1 aligns across 8 bases. V lost 0 bases, J lost 0 bases, and 9 bases stayed unmatched. The germline gives CDR1 DFQATT, CDR2 SNEGSKA (reference sequence). CDR3 length equals 17 residues. CDR3 sequence (DNA): TGCAGTGCTAGAGATTTGAAACAGGGGGGAATGAACACTGAAGCTTTCTTT. Residues: CSARDLKQGGMNTEAFF.

The genes are TRBV7-9 and TRBJ2-7; maybe TRBD1 (5 bases). Looked up from germline, CDR1 is SEHNR and CDR2 is FQNEAQ (reference sequence). The CDR3 loop spans 15 amino acids. V lost 4 bases and J lost 3, with 16 bases in between. CDR3 residues: CASSSFRQRSYEQYF. CDR3 sequence (DNA): TGTGCCAGCAGCTCCTTTAGACAGAGGAGCTACGAGCAGTACTTC.

This clonotype was found once. The chain is built from TRBV7-2 and TRBJ2-7; D unresolved. In germline, CDR1 is SGHTA, CDR2 FQGNSA. Between the trimmed V and J ends, which lost 4 bases and 9 bases, there was a span of 16 bases. The CDR3 has 13 amino acids. The CDR3 here is CASSSSPLRRQYF. The CDR3 nucleotides read TGTGCCAGCAGCTCCTCACCCCTGAGGCGGCAGTACTTC.

The gene calls are TRBV7-9 and TRBJ2-7; unclear D gene. This CDR3 spans 15 amino acids. V was shortened by 3 bases and J by 0 bases, with 12 bases between the two germline ends. The germline V gene encodes CDR1 SEHNR and CDR2 FQNEAQ (reference sequence). The CDR3 nucleotides are TGTGCCAGCAGCTTCGGAGACTCCGACTCCTACGAGCAGTACTTC. As protein: CASSFGDSDSYEQYF. The whole variable domain, remainder taken from reference TRBV7-9 and TRBJ2-7, is DTGVSQNPRHKITKRGQNVTFRCDPISEHNRLYWYRQTLGQGPEFLTYFQNEAQLEKSRLLSDRFSAERPKGSFSTLEIQRTEQGDSAMYLCASSFGDSDSYEQYFGPGTRLTVT.

The V and J genes are TRBV6-5 and TRBJ1-3, with 9 bases lining up with TRBD1. Germline CDR1 is MNHEY and CDR2 is SVGAGI. The V gene end was trimmed by 6 bases and the J gene end by 4 bases; junction bases not matched to a gene: 7. The CDR3 spans 15 residues. The CDR3 loop reads CASSIQGAKGNTIYF. The CDR3 coding sequence is TGTGCCAGCAGCATACAGGGGGCGAAAGGAAACACCATATATTTT.

This clonotype was seen only a few times. The chain joins TRBV20-1 to TRBJ2-5, with 7 bases identical to TRBD1. CDR1 and CDR2 from the germline V gene are DFQATT and SNEGSKA (reference sequence). CDR3 length equals 13 residues. Germline trimming cut 5 bases from V and 5 bases from J; bases unmatched to any gene: 8. The CDR3 here is CSAWDSGAETQYF. The CDR3, as DNA: TGCAGTGCTTGGGACAGCGGTGCGGAGACCCAGTACTTC.

The rearrangement links TRBV28 to TRBJ1-2; 9 positions agree with TRBD1. The CDR3 is 13 residues long. In germline, CDR1 is MDHEN, CDR2 SYDVKM. J lost 6 bases, V lost 5 bases, and 4 bases had no gene match. In nucleotides, the CDR3 is TGTGCCAGCAGTCGGGACAGGGCCCATGGCTACACCTTC. Residues: CASSRDRAHGYTF.

In its sample, this clonotype was seen a few times. The chain employs TRBV19 and TRBJ2-1; TRBD2 matches 7 bases. After removal of 6 bases from V and 6 bases from J, the junction contained 11 bases not matched to a gene. CDR1 and CDR2 (germline): LNHDA, SQIVND (reference sequence). This CDR3 is 15 amino acids long. The CDR3 coding sequence is TGTGCCAGTAGGGACGTCGGACTAGGAAGCAATGAGCAGTTCTTC. The encoded protein is CASRDVGLGSNEQFF.

The chain is built from TRBV5-1 and TRBJ2-7; the D gene is possibly TRBD1 (6 bases). V lost 4 bases, J lost 4 bases, and 15 bases lay in between. CDR1 is SGHRS and CDR2 is YFSETQ in the germline V gene. The CDR3 totals 14 residues. The CDR3 protein is CASSVSGTSYEQYF. For the CDR3, the DNA is TGCGCCAGCAGCGTATCCGGGACATCTTACGAGCAGTACTTC.

The genes are TRBV2 and TRBJ1-1; D not resolved. Trimming pared 5 bases from V and 4 bases from J, leaving 8 bases between. The CDR3 is 12 amino acids. The germline CDR1 and CDR2 sequences are SNHLY and FYNNEI. The CDR3 loop reads CASSQRATEAFF. The CDR3 coding sequence is TGTGCCAGCAGTCAAAGGGCCACTGAAGCTTTCTTT.

This clonotype was detected ten times or more. The chain combines TRBV29-1 with TRBJ2-7, with 7 bases lining up with TRBD1. The germline CDR1 and CDR2 sequences are SQVTM and ANQGSEA. This CDR3 has 14 residues. Trimming cost V 6 bases and J 3 bases; bases outside gene matches: 11. The CDR3 reads CSVKRQGYDYEQYF. As DNA, the CDR3 is TGCAGCGTCAAGAGACAGGGATACGACTACGAGCAGTACTTC.

This clonotype has just a few counts. The gene calls are TRBV4-3 and TRBJ1-2, with unresolved D. CDR1 and CDR2 from the germline V gene are LGHNA and YSLEER. V lost 1 base to trimming and J lost 4 bases, with 10 bases between them. The CDR3 spans 14 residues. As DNA, the CDR3 is TGCGCCAGCAGCCAAGGGGTACGCTTCTATGGCTACACCTTC. Translated: CASSQGVRFYGYTF.

This clonotype was seen only a few times. This chain links TRBV5-1 with TRBJ2-3; TRBD2 aligns across 13 bases. Losses at the gene ends were 0 bases for V and 3 bases for J; bases not matched to a gene: 7. Germline CDR1 SGHRS, CDR2 YFSETQ. The CDR3 spans 18 residues. CDR3 coding DNA: TGCGCCAGCAGCTTGGTCCCCCTGACTAGCGGGGGGACAGATACGCAGTATTTT. Translating gives CASSLVPLTSGGTDTQYF.

The CDR3: CASSEAQDYEQYF. DNA of the CDR3: TGCGCCAGCAGCGAAGCCCAGGACTACGAGCAGTACTTC. The chain combines TRBV4-1 with TRBJ2-7; D remains ambiguous. The germline gives CDR1 MGHRA, CDR2 YSYEKL. This CDR3 is 13 amino acids long. The V end lost 5 bases, the J end lost 3 bases, and 11 bases lay between the germline ends.

The chain links TRBV4-1 to TRBJ2-7; D is unresolved. The CDR3 spans 14 residues. Germline V gene sequence: CDR1 MGHRA, CDR2 YSYEKL. Trimming shortened V by 3 bases and J by 2 bases, and 11 bases separated the two germline ends. In DNA, the CDR3 is TGCGCCAGCAGCCAGCAGGTTGGAACCTACGAGCAGTACTTC. Its protein is CASSQQVGTYEQYF.

As DNA, the CDR3 is TGTGCCAGCAGCGTAGGCTGGGGGGGCGCAGATACGCAGTATTTT. It translates to CASSVGWGGADTQYF. The chain carries TRBV9 and TRBJ2-3; TRBD2 might be the D (7 bases). The V gene lost 0 bases and the J gene lost 4 bases, with 12 bases spanning the gap. CDR1 and CDR2 (germline): SGDLS, YYNGEE. The CDR3 sequence is 15 residues long.